The 24 T cell receptor beta chains reported below all come from one sample, sequenced in a study of T-cell reconstitution after alpha-beta-depleted transplantation in children. A TCRbeta library incorporating unique molecular identifiers was prepared. A single record per CDR3 protein comes from TCRdb applying MiXCR to the PCR reads. The sample has about 300,000 distinct CDR3 sequences, over 9.5% seen once; the top ten hold over 6%. The material was PBMCs, obtained before TCRalphabeta/CD19-depleted stem cell transplant. The receptors originated from a boy less than two years old with acute myeloid leukemia, due to receive a stem cell transplant.

This clonotype has a count of ten or more. The V call is TRBV11-2, the J call TRBJ2-3, with a possible D match to TRBD1 (6 bases). Germline V gene sequence: CDR1 SGHAT, CDR2 FQNNGV. The CDR3 is made up of 16 amino acids. Trimming shortened V by 1 base and J by 2 bases, and 13 bases separated the two germline ends. CDR3 loop: CASSLGGGAPTDTQYF. In DNA form, the CDR3 reads TGTGCCAGCAGCTTAGGTGGGGGCGCCCCCACAGATACGCAGTATTTT.

This clonotype was picked up many times. V and J are TRBV4-1 and TRBJ2-1, with 9 bases identical to TRBD2. Germline values: CDR1 MGHRA, CDR2 YSYEKL. V trimming: 2 bases; J trimming: 4 bases; junction bases outside the gene matches: 6. The CDR3 extends over 16 amino acids. This CDR3 reads CASSQNARGGYNEQFF. CDR3 nucleotides: TGCGCCAGCAGCCAAAATGCGCGGGGGGGATACAATGAGCAGTTCTTC.

The table lists this clonotype with many counts. V gene TRBV29-1 combines with J gene TRBJ2-3; TRBD1 might be the D (5 bases). Trimming shortened V by 6 bases and J by 10 bases, and 17 bases separated the two germline ends. The CDR3 extends over 12 amino acids. The germline V gene has CDR1 SQVTM and CDR2 ANQGSEA. DNA for the CDR3: TGCAGCGTCGCCGTCAGGGATCGGGCGCAGTATTTT. This encodes CSVAVRDRAQYF.

In its sample, this clonotype was seen many times. The V and J genes are TRBV5-1 and TRBJ1-5; no definite D call. Trimming stripped 0 bases from V and 5 bases from J, with 6 bases between. The CDR3 length is 13 residues. Germline CDR1 is SGHRS and CDR2 is YFSETQ. The CDR3 is CASSLDGDQPQHF. In nucleotides, the CDR3 is TGCGCCAGCAGCTTGGACGGGGATCAGCCCCAGCATTTT.

In regard to this clonotype: This sequence may be a read error, since a much larger clone differs from it by one base. The J gene is TRBJ2-2, the V gene TRBV5-1, with D perhaps TRBD1 or TRBD2 (5 bases each). The CDR3 runs 16 residues. Per germline, CDR1 SGHRS and CDR2 YFSETQ. In nucleotides, the CDR3 is TGCGCCAGCAGCTTGGCCAACGGGGTGAACACCGGGGACCTGTTTTTT. Its translation: CASSLANGVNTGDLFF.

In this sample, this clonotype turned up many times. The chain uses TRBV20-1 and TRBJ1-5; D unclear. CDR3 size: 16 residues. V gave up 0 bases and J gave up 0 bases, with 12 bases separating them. Germline V lookup: CDR1 DFQATT, CDR2 SNEGSKA (reference sequence). In DNA form, the CDR3 reads TGCAGTGCTAGAGATGCTGGGGTGAATAGCAATCAGCCCCAGCATTTT. Protein: CSARDAGVNSNQPQHF.

This clonotype was seen repeatedly, ten times or more. The chain couples TRBV5-1 to TRBJ2-7; the match to TRBD1 covers 8 bases. CDR1 and CDR2 (germline): SGHRS, YFSETQ. This CDR3 has 14 residues. V shed 4 bases and J 0 bases; nucleotides not matched to a gene: 3. CDR3 DNA sequence: TGCGCCAGCAGCGTCGGACAGGGCTCCTACGAGCAGTACTTC. This codes for CASSVGQGSYEQYF.

V is TRBV10-3 and J is TRBJ2-7; 7 nucleotides line up with TRBD1. After removal of 7 bases from V and 3 bases from J, the junction contained 3 bases not matched to a gene. This CDR3 region has 12 residues. CDR1 ENHRY and CDR2 SYGVKD come from the germline V gene. The CDR3 sequence: CAITGDSYEQYF. In DNA, the CDR3 is TGTGCCATCACCGGGGACAGCTACGAGCAGTACTTC.

V is TRBV20-1 and J is TRBJ1-3, with 11 bases matching TRBD1. The CDR3 runs 15 residues. J lost 9 bases, V lost 2 bases, and 9 bases had no gene match. Germline lookup yields CDR1 DFQATT and CDR2 SNEGSKA (reference sequence). Here the CDR3 DNA reads TGCAGTGCTAGACCTCCGGACAGGGGGCAAAGCACCATATATTTT. Its translation: CSARPPDRGQSTIYF.

This clonotype came up many times. V and J are TRBV20-1 and TRBJ2-7, with 11 bases fitting TRBD2. In germline, CDR1 is DFQATT, CDR2 SNEGSKA (reference sequence). Trimming removed 0 bases from V and 2 bases from J; junction bases left unmatched: 0. The CDR3 totals 14 residues. The CDR3 reads CSARDSGRAYEQYF. The DNA of the CDR3 is TGCAGTGCTAGAGATAGCGGGAGGGCCTACGAGCAGTACTTC.

Many counts were recorded for this clonotype. This chain uses TRBV20-1 with TRBJ2-6; tentatively, D is TRBD1 (6 bases). The germline V gene encodes CDR1 DFQATT and CDR2 SNEGSKA (reference sequence). This CDR3 has 17 residues. The V end was cut by 6 bases, the J end by 0 bases, with 18 bases between. CDR3 coding DNA: TGCAGTGCCGTCCCCCCTTACAGGGACTCTGGGGCCAACGTCCTGACTTTC. This translates into CSAVPPYRDSGANVLTF.

The sample holds many counts of this clonotype. The chain is built from TRBV6-5 and TRBJ2-4; maybe TRBD1 (5 bases). V gave up 1 base and J gave up 0 bases, with 7 bases separating them. The germline V gene encodes CDR1 MNHEY and CDR2 SVGAGI. CDR3 length: 15 residues. The CDR3 sequence: CASSYFRGAKNIQYF. The DNA for the CDR3 is TGTGCCAGCAGTTACTTTAGGGGAGCCAAAAACATTCAGTACTTC.

The gene calls are TRBV12-3 or TRBV12-4 and TRBJ1-5; D is unclear. V shed 5 bases and J shed 6 bases, with 14 bases lying between them. The CDR3 is 14 amino acids. The CDR3 DNA sequence: TGTGCCAGCAGTACCATGAAAGAAGGTCAGCCCCAGCATTTT. The encoded protein is CASSTMKEGQPQHF.

This clonotype came up many times. The chain links TRBV6-1 to TRBJ2-7, with TRBD2 matching 7 bases. The J segment lost 0 bases and the V segment lost 7 bases, leaving 9 bases of the junction unmatched. Germline lookup yields CDR1 MNHNS and CDR2 SASEGT. The CDR3 has 15 amino acids. The DNA for the CDR3 is TGTGCCAGCAATATAGTGGGACTAAACTCCTACGAGCAGTACTTC. Its translation: CASNIVGLNSYEQYF.

This clonotype was recorded at least ten times. The V gene is TRBV7-3, the J gene TRBJ2-3, with 9 bases lining up with TRBD1. The CDR3 loop spans 14 amino acids. V lost 5 bases to trimming and J lost 9 bases; unmatched junction nucleotides: 9. The germline CDR1 and CDR2 sequences are SGHTA and FQGTGA. CDR3 in DNA: TGTGCCAGCAGCCGGACAGGGGAAGGGAGCACGCAGTATTTT. It translates to CASSRTGEGSTQYF.

This clonotype has more than one count but fewer than ten. The V gene is TRBV20-1, the J gene TRBJ2-1, with D perhaps matching TRBD2 (5 bases). The V end lost 5 bases, the J end lost 5 bases, and 16 bases lay between the germline ends. The CDR3 totals 14 residues. The germline V gene has CDR1 DFQATT and CDR2 SNEGSKA (reference sequence). The CDR3 nucleotides are TGCAGTGCTGAAAGCGGAGCTCCTAACAATGAGCAGTTCTTC. Its protein is CSAESGAPNNEQFF.

This clonotype has at least ten counts. This chain links TRBV5-1 with TRBJ2-4; a possible D gene is TRBD1 (6 bases). Germline V gene sequence: CDR1 SGHRS, CDR2 YFSETQ. The ends were cut back, 3 bases at V and 0 bases at J, with 10 bases in the middle. The CDR3 covers 15 residues. This CDR3 reads CASSYRALAKNIQYF. In DNA form, the CDR3 reads TGCGCCAGCAGCTACAGGGCTTTAGCCAAAAACATTCAGTACTTC.

This clonotype was found many times. The gene calls are TRBV6-1 and TRBJ2-7; TRBD1 aligns across 12 bases. The CDR3 length is 18 residues. V shed 5 bases and J 3 bases; nucleotides not matched to a gene: 14. The V gene's germline CDR1 is MNHNS and CDR2 SASEGT. The CDR3 spells CASSLGQGATLGIYEQYF. Written as DNA, the CDR3 is TGTGCCAGCAGTCTGGGACAGGGGGCGACACTAGGGATCTACGAGCAGTACTTC.

The V gene is TRBV7-2, the J gene TRBJ1-6, with D possibly TRBD1 on 6 matching bases. Germline V gene lookup returns CDR1 SGHTA and CDR2 FQGNSA. The CDR3 extends over 17 amino acids. The V gene lost 1 base and the J gene lost 5 bases, with 15 bases spanning the gap. The DNA for the CDR3 is TGTGCCAGCAGCTTAGTCATGGGGGGGCAGGATAATTCACCCCTCCACTTT. Amino acid sequence: CASSLVMGGQDNSPLHF.

There are a few counts of this clonotype. The chain links TRBV3-1 to TRBJ2-1; weak D call: TRBD2 (6 bases). Germline CDR1 LGHDT, CDR2 YNNKEL (reference sequence). The CDR3 has 17 residues. V was shortened by 1 base and J by 3 bases, with 16 bases between the two germline ends. As DNA, the CDR3 is TGTGCCAGCAGCCAAGGAGGGAGGTTTACGTTCTACAATGAGCAGTTCTTC. Translation gives CASSQGGRFTFYNEQFF.

This clonotype was recorded many times. The CDR3 DNA sequence: TGTGCCAGCAGCCATGATAGCAATCAGCCCCAGCATTTT. It yields the protein CASSHDSNQPQHF. The V and J genes are TRBV28 and TRBJ1-5; D uncertain. Trimming took 6 bases from V and 0 from J, leaving 6 bases between them. Per germline, CDR1 MDHEN and CDR2 SYDVKM. This CDR3 has 13 amino acids.

This clonotype occurred many times. The J gene is TRBJ2-7, the V gene TRBV25-1, with TRBD1 matching 8 bases. Germline CDR1 MGHDK, CDR2 SYGVNS. The CDR3 is 13 residues long. V lost 2 bases, J lost 5 bases, and 2 bases stayed unmatched. CDR3 amino acids: CASSEPGGHEQYF. Written as DNA, the CDR3 is TGTGCCAGCAGTGAACCAGGGGGCCACGAGCAGTACTTC.

This chain uses TRBV7-9 with TRBJ2-1; no clear D gene. V was cut by 1 base and J by 4 bases, with 14 bases left in between. This CDR3 is 16 amino acids long. Germline loops: CDR1 SEHNR, CDR2 FQNEAQ (reference sequence). The CDR3 loop is CASSLVNLLPYNEQFF. The CDR3 DNA follows: TGTGCCAGCAGCTTAGTCAATCTTCTTCCATACAATGAGCAGTTCTTC.

At least ten counts were recorded for this clonotype. The chain combines TRBV4-3 with TRBJ2-3; D may be TRBD1 (6 bases). V lost 1 base, J lost 6 bases, and 8 bases lay in between. Germline V lookup: CDR1 LGHNA, CDR2 YSLEER. This CDR3 contains 13 residues. CDR3 amino acids: CASSQGGRDTQYF. The CDR3 region has the DNA TGCGCCAGCAGCCAAGGGGGGCGGGATACGCAGTATTTT.